This T cell receptor beta chain was sequenced in a study of blood T cell repertoires in COVID-19. Looking at the study overall: Italy, Spain and the United States were the sources of the convalescent and acute COVID-19 samples. The cDNA or gDNA used as material had been derived from T cells, B-cell-depleted T cells, or PBMCs.

Symptom resolution, clearance, or two negative PCRs marked the recovered donors of Cohort 3. This table comes from immunoSEQ multiplex PCR, and its TCRdb copy is limited to in-frame clones, with some not included. The sample lists some 400,000 clones, 80% to 90% occurring once. This CDR3 contains 14 residues. CDR1 and CDR2 (germline): LNHDA, SQIVND (reference sequence). V lost 4 bases, J lost 2 bases, and 4 bases stayed unmatched. The source is a man aged 25-40 years who had recovered from COVID-19. The chain carries TRBV19 and TRBJ2-7, with 8 nucleotides matching TRBD1. The material sequenced was PBMCs or T cells enriched from blood (not recorded which). CDR3 in DNA: TGTGCCAGTAGTACCACACAGGGGGCCTACGAGCAGTACTTC. Protein product: CASSTTQGAYEQYF.